A selection of T cell receptor beta chains follows, all from one sample in a study of shared clonotypes between healthy human individuals. The protocol was immunoSEQ multiplex PCR, while the TCRdb copy is restricted to in-frame clones and leaves out a portion. The sample has about 1,800,000 clones, 85% to 95% seen once. The sequencing input was naive CD8+ T cells sorted from blood. These receptors were obtained from a man between 18 and 29 years old in good health. Each CDR3 is given with its conserved first and last residue. Each record gives: V gene, CDR3 protein.

v_call: TRBV4-3; cdr3_aa: CASSQDHRGFEDEKLFF
v_call: TRBV4-1; cdr3_aa: CASSQAWGGNTEAFF
v_call: TRBV7-9; cdr3_aa: CASSPDNQETQYF
v_call: TRBV4-1; cdr3_aa: CASSQGTGGDVTEAFF
v_call: TRBV7-8; cdr3_aa: CASSLGRGLLQVWHETQYF
v_call: TRBV2; cdr3_aa: CASSASRGLAVLLQETQYF
v_call: TRBV7-2; cdr3_aa: CASSSHSAGADIQYF
v_call: TRBV5-4; cdr3_aa: CASSSHGGPFGYEQYF
v_call: TRBV28; cdr3_aa: CASRGVTEKSYEQYF
v_call: TRBV29-1; cdr3_aa: CSVEDRGGAYGYTF
v_call: TRBV2; cdr3_aa: CASSESGAVVSRPGANVLTF
v_call: TRBV28; cdr3_aa: CASSFRGRAYEQYF
v_call: TRBV27; cdr3_aa: CASSWNKQDEQYF
v_call: TRBV28; cdr3_aa: CASSLRGQGKKLFF
v_call: TRBV27; cdr3_aa: CASSGLRRGPHNEQFF
v_call: TRBV28; cdr3_aa: CASSLWQGAHGYGYTF
v_call: TRBV6-5; cdr3_aa: CASSYLDRGYNEQFF
v_call: TRBV9; cdr3_aa: CASTEGGGTDTQYF
v_call: TRBV15; cdr3_aa: CATSSLEETQYF
v_call: TRBV5-1; cdr3_aa: CASSLSTGSVTEAFF
v_call: TRBV5-1; cdr3_aa: CASSLYLNTEAFF
v_call: TRBV5-6; cdr3_aa: CASSLARGLGPIYTDTQYF
v_call: TRBV6-5; cdr3_aa: CASSNDGPGNEKLFF
v_call: TRBV6-1; cdr3_aa: CASSARDRVTGELFF
v_call: TRBV9; cdr3_aa: CASSPRDRGGGGELFF
v_call: TRBV27; cdr3_aa: CASSLLTGGPKNIQYF
v_call: TRBV9; cdr3_aa: CASSVADSYEQYF
v_call: TRBV5-6; cdr3_aa: CASSFGLKTNTGELFF
v_call: TRBV28; cdr3_aa: CASSFDQEHSYEQYF
v_call: TRBV19; cdr3_aa: CASSGTSGTSPLHF
v_call: TRBV11-2; cdr3_aa: CASSETTWGNEQFF
v_call: TRBV4-2; cdr3_aa: CASSHMGLGDTDTQYF
v_call: TRBV6-5; cdr3_aa: CASSYYPGQSTGELFF
v_call: TRBV30; cdr3_aa: CAWKAGLHTDTQYF
v_call: TRBV7-6; cdr3_aa: CASSLRASGRAGDEQFF
v_call: TRBV19; cdr3_aa: CASSIGGTGNEQYF
v_call: TRBV5-6; cdr3_aa: CASSLVPGQGNTGELFF
v_call: TRBV6-5; cdr3_aa: CASSFDRRANTGELFF
v_call: TRBV7-9; cdr3_aa: CASSLASGTSNQPQHF
v_call: TRBV27; cdr3_aa: CASSLSASGGVTDTQYF
v_call: TRBV7-9; cdr3_aa: CASSRQGSGTDTQYF